Each of the 25 T cell receptor beta chains below was sequenced from the same sample in a study of cytomegalovirus exposure and HLA in healthy donors. Primers for the PCR totalled 60 Vbeta and 13 Jbeta. Clones were sequenced by immunoSEQ multiplex PCR, and TCRdb holds only the in-frame ones, with some missing. The table gives 150,000 to 200,000 clones; the top ten clones make up about 0.79% of it. Sequenced input: PBMCs. The receptor set was obtained from a woman younger than 30 in good health and CMV-seropositive.

This chain uses TRBV7-2 with TRBJ1-1; TRBD1 might be the D (5 bases). Trimming took off 5 bases at V and 6 bases at J, with 13 bases between the two ends. Germline V gives CDR1 SGHTA, CDR2 FQGNSA. This CDR3 spans 13 amino acids. The CDR3 protein is CASSVRRGPEAFF. The CDR3 DNA sequence: TGTGCCAGCAGCGTTCGGAGGGGCCCTGAAGCTTTCTTT.

The chain couples TRBV19 to TRBJ2-3; 8 nucleotides match TRBD2. The CDR3 runs 15 residues. V lost 3 bases and J lost 5; bases outside the gene matches: 7. CDR1 and CDR2 (germline): LNHDA, SQIVND (reference sequence). The CDR3 region has the DNA TGTGCCAGTAGTATGGGCGGGAGGAGGATAGATACGCAGTATTTT. Translated: CASSMGGRRIDTQYF.

The chain's CDR3 is CATSRDLGGGYEQYF. Here the CDR3 DNA reads TGTGCCACCAGCAGAGATTTGGGAGGAGGCTACGAGCAGTACTTC. This chain links TRBV15 with TRBJ2-7, with D possibly TRBD2 on 6 matching bases. From germline, CDR1 is LNHNV and CDR2 YYDKDF (reference sequence). V was shortened by 0 bases and J by 3 bases, with 12 bases between the two germline ends. The CDR3 has 15 residues.

The rearrangement links TRBV30 to TRBJ1-1; 7 bases align to TRBD1. The V and J ends lost 4 bases and 1 base, in that order; junction bases with no gene match: 3. Germline V lookup: CDR1 GTSNPN, CDR2 SVGIG (reference sequence). The CDR3 has 13 residues. The CDR3 DNA reads TGTGCCTGGAACAGGGGCCCGAACACTGAAGCTTTCTTT. It codes for CAWNRGPNTEAFF.

The chain combines TRBV7-8 with TRBJ2-2; 10 bases line up with TRBD2. CDR1 SGHVS and CDR2 FQNEAQ come from the germline V gene. V gave up 3 bases and J gave up 4 bases; unmatched junction bases: 5. The CDR3 sequence is 16 residues long. The CDR3 bases are TGTGCCAGCAGCTTTAGCGGGGGGCGGGCCACCGGGGAGCTGTTTTTT. Its translation: CASSFSGGRATGELFF.

The V call is TRBV5-4, the J call TRBJ2-5; possibly TRBD2 for D (5 bases). Germline V gene data show CDR1 as SGHNT and CDR2 as YYREEE (reference sequence). V was clipped by 0 bases and J by 3 bases, with 15 bases between them. The CDR3 runs to 16 residues. The CDR3 DNA reads as TGTGCCAGCAGCTTGGATAGGACTTTTCCGGAAGAGACCCAGTACTTC. Translation: CASSLDRTFPEETQYF.

This chain joins TRBV19 and TRBJ2-1, with TRBD1 identical over 8 bases. The germline V gene encodes CDR1 LNHDA and CDR2 SQIVND (reference sequence). Trimming at V came to 8 bases and at J to 10 bases, leaving 10 bases not matched to a gene. The CDR3 sequence is 13 residues long. CDR3 DNA sequence: TGTGCCAGTCGGTCAGGGGGCGAAATAGAGCAGTTCTTC. Encoded protein: CASRSGGEIEQFF. Variable domain in full (rest from reference TRBV19 and TRBJ2-1): DGGITQSPKYLFRKEGQNVTLSCEQNLNHDAMYWYRQDPGQGLRLIYYSQIVNDFQKGDIAEGYSVSREKKESFPLTVTSAQKNPTAFYLCASRSGGEIEQFFGPGTRLTVL.

The V gene is TRBV4-1, the J gene TRBJ1-1; 7 bases map to TRBD1. This CDR3 comprises 15 residues. After removal of 4 bases from V and 2 bases from J, the junction contained 7 bases not matched to a gene. The germline gives CDR1 MGHRA, CDR2 YSYEKL. Here the CDR3 DNA reads TGCGCCAGCAGCCCACAGGGGCGCCTAAACACTGAAGCTTTCTTT. Its protein product is CASSPQGRLNTEAFF.

The chain couples TRBV6-1 to TRBJ2-5; TRBD2 might be the D (5 bases). The CDR3 has 14 residues. The V gene's germline CDR1 is MNHNS and CDR2 SASEGT. Trimming left V 9 bases short and J 2 bases short, with 16 bases between. In DNA, the CDR3 is TGTGCCAGTTCCCGGGGTCAGCCGCAAGAGACCCAGTACTTC. It encodes CASSRGQPQETQYF.

The J gene is TRBJ1-4, the V gene TRBV5-1, with D possibly TRBD1 on 6 matching bases. This CDR3 region has 14 residues. Germline lookup yields CDR1 SGHRS and CDR2 YFSETQ. The V and J ends lost 4 bases and 4 bases respectively, with 11 bases between them. DNA of the CDR3: TGCGCCAGCAGCCCACAGGGTTTTAATGAAAAACTGTTTTTT. Its protein product is CASSPQGFNEKLFF.

The chain uses TRBV6-5 and TRBJ2-1, with D maybe TRBD2 (5 bases). Germline V CDR1 and CDR2: MNHEY, SVGAGI. V was shortened by 0 bases and J by 9 bases, with 15 bases between the two germline ends. CDR3 length: 15 residues. The CDR3 region is CASSYSGGSVSEQFF. The CDR3 region has the DNA TGTGCCAGCAGTTACTCGGGCGGGTCCGTTAGTGAGCAGTTCTTC.

The chain employs TRBV7-8 and TRBJ2-1; TRBD2 matches at 11 bases. CDR3 length: 15 amino acids. The J segment lost 9 bases and the V segment lost 5 bases, leaving 9 bases of the junction unmatched. Germline loops: CDR1 SGHVS, CDR2 FQNEAQ. The CDR3 here is CASSATTSGKFEQFF. CDR3 coding DNA: TGTGCCAGCAGCGCTACGACTAGCGGGAAGTTTGAGCAGTTCTTC.

The genes are TRBV6-5 and TRBJ2-1, with D tentatively TRBD2 (5 bases). Germline CDR1 is MNHEY and CDR2 is SVGAGI. V lost 4 bases to trimming and J lost 0 bases, with 10 bases between them. The CDR3 sequence is 15 residues long. CDR3 nucleotide sequence: TGTGCCAGCAGTTCCCGAGGGAGCTCCTACAATGAGCAGTTCTTC. This gives the protein CASSSRGSSYNEQFF.

In DNA, the CDR3 is TGTGCCAGCAGTTTTAGCCGGGACAATGAGCAGTTCTTC. Encoded protein: CASSFSRDNEQFF. This chain links TRBV27 with TRBJ2-1; D unclear. V lost 3 bases and J lost 5, with 8 bases in between. The CDR3 loop spans 13 amino acids. In germline, CDR1 is MNHEY, CDR2 SMNVEV (reference sequence).

The genes are TRBV30 and TRBJ1-3; D ambiguous. The CDR3 has 14 residues. The germline V gene has CDR1 GTSNPN and CDR2 SVGIG (reference sequence). V gave up 3 bases and J gave up 0 bases, with 9 bases separating them. The CDR3 DNA reads TGTGCCTGGAGCCCAGGATCCTCTGGAAACACCATATATTTT. Protein: CAWSPGSSGNTIYF.

The chain links TRBV7-2 to TRBJ2-5; 9 nucleotides line up with TRBD2. Germline lookup yields CDR1 SGHTA and CDR2 FQGNSA. CDR3 length: 15 amino acids. The V gene end was trimmed by 5 bases and the J gene end by 5 bases; junction bases not matched to a gene: 9. Written as DNA, the CDR3 is TGTGCCAGCAGCCCATCCGGGACTAGCCTCGAGACCCAGTACTTC. It codes for CASSPSGTSLETQYF. Filled out from reference TRBV7-2 and TRBJ2-5, the complete variable domain reads GAGVSQSPSNKVTEKGKDVELRCDPISGHTALYWYRQSLGQGLEFLIYFQGNSAPDKSGLPSDRFSAERTGGSVSTLTIQRTQQEDSAVYLCASSPSGTSLETQYFGPGTRLLVL.

In nucleotides, the CDR3 is TGCGCCAGCAGCCCTCATCCAGGGAATAGCAATCAGCCCCAGCATTTT. Translated: CASSPHPGNSNQPQHF. J is TRBJ1-5 and V is TRBV4-1, with a possible D match to TRBD1 (5 bases). The CDR3 consists of 16 residues. The V gene's germline CDR1 is MGHRA and CDR2 YSYEKL. Between the trimmed V and J ends, which lost 4 bases and 0 bases, there was a span of 13 bases.

V usage is TRBV5-1 and J usage is TRBJ1-4, with TRBD1 matching over 8 bases. The CDR3 is 14 residues long. The V segment lost 2 bases and the J segment 8 bases; nucleotides outside the gene matches: 5. The germline gives CDR1 SGHRS, CDR2 YFSETQ. The CDR3 protein is CASSLGQGEEKLFF. The CDR3 region has the DNA TGCGCCAGCAGCTTAGGACAGGGCGAGGAAAAACTGTTTTTT.

The rearrangement links TRBV11-2 to TRBJ2-7, with TRBD2 identical over 9 bases. In germline, CDR1 is SGHAT, CDR2 FQNNGV. CDR3 size: 15 residues. J was trimmed by 4 bases and V by 5 bases; bases with no gene match: 9. Written as DNA, the CDR3 is TGTGCCAGCAGCCAAATCGGGACTAGCCTGTACGAGCAGTACTTC. Translating gives CASSQIGTSLYEQYF.

J is TRBJ2-3 and V is TRBV5-1; 7 nucleotides agree with TRBD2. V shed 7 bases and J 3 bases; nucleotides not matched to a gene: 5. CDR1 SGHRS and CDR2 YFSETQ come from the germline V gene. There are 13 residues in the CDR3. CDR3 sequence reads: CASEASGTDTQYF. The CDR3 DNA follows: TGCGCCAGCGAGGCTAGCGGTACAGATACGCAGTATTTT.

The chain has TRBV2 and TRBJ2-7; D gene unclear. Between the trimmed V and J ends, which lost 4 bases and 2 bases, there was a span of 3 bases. Per germline, CDR1 SNHLY and CDR2 FYNNEI. The CDR3 has 11 amino acids. CDR3 loop: CASSATYEQYF. CDR3 coding DNA: TGTGCCAGCAGTGCCACCTACGAGCAGTACTTC.

The chain combines TRBV6-5 with TRBJ1-2; D is unclear. Germline CDR1 and CDR2: MNHEY and SVGAGI. This CDR3 has 15 residues. V gave up 4 bases and J gave up 5 bases, with 17 bases separating them. CDR3 coding DNA: TGTGCCAGCAGTTCAGGAGGTCGGGAGTCTTATGGCTACACCTTC. Protein product: CASSSGGRESYGYTF.

This rearrangement joins TRBV7-9 to TRBJ2-5, with TRBD2 identical over 10 bases. This CDR3 is built from 15 residues. The junction had 5 bases not matched to a gene; V was cut back by 5 bases and J by 2 bases. The V gene's germline CDR1 is SEHNR and CDR2 FQNEAQ (reference sequence). The CDR3 DNA follows: TGTGCCAGCAGCAGCGGACTAGCGGTTCAAGAGACCCAGTACTTC. Residues: CASSSGLAVQETQYF. The full variable domain, with the rest looked up from reference TRBV7-9 and TRBJ2-5, is DTGVSQNPRHKITKRGQNVTFRCDPISEHNRLYWYRQTLGQGPEFLTYFQNEAQLEKSRLLSDRFSAERPKGSFSTLEIQRTEQGDSAMYLCASSSGLAVQETQYFGPGTRLLVL.

Comments on this clone: The same CDR3 also results from other DNA sequences found in this sample. The CDR3 DNA sequence: TGTGCCAGTAGCCCCCGGGACAGTCTTAATCAGCCCCAGCATTTT. Translation gives CASSPRDSLNQPQHF. The chain employs TRBV19 and TRBJ1-5; 7 nucleotides line up with TRBD1. Unmatched junction bases numbered 9, after V lost 6 bases and J lost 4 bases. Germline values: CDR1 LNHDA, CDR2 SQIVND (reference sequence). CDR3 length: 15 residues. Looking up the rest from reference TRBV19 and TRBJ1-5 gives the full variable domain: DGGITQSPKYLFRKEGQNVTLSCEQNLNHDAMYWYRQDPGQGLRLIYYSQIVNDFQKGDIAEGYSVSREKKESFPLTVTSAQKNPTAFYLCASSPRDSLNQPQHFGDGTRLSIL.

J is TRBJ1-1 and V is TRBV30; maybe TRBD1 (6 bases). The CDR3 spans 15 residues. The V gene's germline CDR1 is GTSNPN and CDR2 SVGIG (reference sequence). Trimming cost V 6 bases and J 1 base, with 18 bases left between them. The CDR3 spells CACRIPPTGNTEAFF. The DNA of the CDR3 is TGTGCCTGTAGAATCCCACCGACAGGGAACACTGAAGCTTTCTTT. The variable domain in full, completed from reference TRBV30 and TRBJ1-1, reads SQTIHQWPATLVQPVGSPLSLECTVEGTSNPNLYWYRQAAGRGLQLLFYSVGIGQISSEVPQNLSASRPQDRQFILSSKKLLLSDSGFYLCACRIPPTGNTEAFFGQGTRLTVV.